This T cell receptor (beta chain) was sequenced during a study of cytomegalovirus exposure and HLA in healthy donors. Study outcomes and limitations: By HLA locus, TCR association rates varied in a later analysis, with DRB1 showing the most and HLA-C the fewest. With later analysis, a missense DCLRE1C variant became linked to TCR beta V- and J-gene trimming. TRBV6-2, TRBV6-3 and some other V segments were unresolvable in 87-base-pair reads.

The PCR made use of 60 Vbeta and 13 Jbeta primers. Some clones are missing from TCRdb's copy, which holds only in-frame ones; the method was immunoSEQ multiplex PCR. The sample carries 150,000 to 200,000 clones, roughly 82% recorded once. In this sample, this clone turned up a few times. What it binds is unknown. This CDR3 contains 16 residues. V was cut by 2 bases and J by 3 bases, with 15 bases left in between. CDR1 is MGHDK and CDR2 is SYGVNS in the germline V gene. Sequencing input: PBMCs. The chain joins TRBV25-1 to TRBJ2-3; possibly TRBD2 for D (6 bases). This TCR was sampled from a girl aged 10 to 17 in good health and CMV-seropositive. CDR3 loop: CASSEPTSGPTDTQYF. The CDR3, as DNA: TGTGCCAGCAGTGAACCGACTAGTGGTCCTACAGATACGCAGTATTTT.